The clone carrying this T cell receptor (beta chain) came up once. The target antigen is unknown. The assay was immunoSEQ multiplex PCR, and TCRdb's table has in-frame clones only and misses some. The data show fewer than 20,000 clones, over 80% seen once. The V gene's germline CDR1 is MNHEY and CDR2 SMNVEV (reference sequence). There are 14 residues in the CDR3. Germline trimming cut 7 bases from V and 11 bases from J; bases unmatched to any gene: 15. Genomic DNA came from blood regulatory T cells gated CD4+ CD25-high CD127-low. This sample is part of a study of regulatory and conventional T cells in RAG deficiency. Findings and caveats of the study: Omenn syndrome and CID/AS patients had roughly 92-fold fewer unique Treg TCR beta sequences, versus roughly 9.6-fold elsewhere.

These data were likewise used in another study, on regulatory T cells. That paper states: The primer mix had 52 TRBV and 13 TRBJ primers.

The gene calls are TRBV27 and TRBJ2-7; 9 nucleotides agree with TRBD2. Sequencing was carried out using Tregs sorted from blood. The source of this sequence is a human donor in good health. This chain's CDR3 is CASTKSGLAPGEYF. The CDR3 DNA sequence: TGTGCCAGCACCAAATCGGGACTAGCCCCGGGTGAGTACTTC.